What follows describes a single TCR beta chain. Its antigen is currently not known. The sample holds no much larger clone one base away, and base qualities are not on file. The record originates from a study of CD8 T cells in Susac syndrome (dated by TCRdb to about 2019). Looking at the study overall: Of the Susac syndrome patients who were sequenced, 5 or 6 had clinically active disease and roughly eight were in clinical remission. Susac syndrome patients were therapy-naive, on corticosteroids (some also receiving IVIg), or on IVIg alone at blood withdrawal. Repertoire sequencing was used to test whether CD8+ T cell activation and differentiation in Susac syndrome was antigen driven. The clonality of the CD8+ T cell repertoire was compared across approximately 11 healthy donors, some 14 Susac syndrome patients and under 18 multiple sclerosis patients. The study at large found these results: The TCR sequencing and HLA analysis was acknowledged to have included a relatively small number of individuals. Clonal expansion was seen in Susac syndrome CD8+ repertoires, peaking in CD8+ TEMRA cells and being greater in clinically active patients than in remitting ones. Approximately 17 and five Susac-specific public clones were found in the total CD8+ and CD8+ TEMRA repertoires, respectively.

CDR1 and CDR2 are drawn from the germline V gene (reference sequence): SEHNR, FQNEAQ. V and J are trimmed by 5 bases and 1 base, and the gene matches miss 2 bases of the junction. Counted from cysteine to phenylalanine, this CDR3 has 14 amino acids. Solely the CDR3 DNA is kept, with 42 bases framed from the first base. Peripheral blood CD8+ and CD4+ T cells from healthy donors, Susac syndrome patients and multiple sclerosis patients were profiled by high-throughput TCR beta sequencing. Recently defined diagnostic criteria for definite or probable disease were met by the Susac syndrome patients. Bulk CD8+ and CD4+ T cells were purified by magnetic negative isolation, while CD8+ TEMRA cells were enriched using FACS. Blood was collected in EDTA tubes and processed within 24 hours, with PBMCs isolated through density gradient centrifugation. PBMCs intended for TCR sequencing were frozen in liquid nitrogen and were later thawed in a 37 degrees C water bath. The sorted or isolated CD4+, CD8+ and CD8+ TEMRA cells reached a purity of at least 90%.

RNA was extracted using the RNeasy kit, and about 0.45 to 1 ug of the RNA was reverse transcribed with random hexamers. The immunoSEQ multiplex PCR assay, which covers 54 Vbeta and 13 Jbeta segments, was used to amplify TCR beta CDR3 regions. PCR amplification bias was corrected by using a synthetic template baseline for primer optimization and computational correction. From the authors' description of their analysis: Reads were annotated to V, D and J genes per IMGT and analyzed with immunoSEQ Analyzer, keeping only productive sequences. To calculate clonality, Shannon entropy was normalized by log2 of the number of productive unique sequences and then subtracted from one. For each patient and control, public and private clones were evaluated within the 100 most prevalent clones. Clones were defined as Susac-specific when absent from the healthy and MS cohorts, from over a thousand published viral clones and from other ImmuneACCESS disease sequences. TCRdb reanalyzed the raw reads on its own, using fastp at Q25 for trimming and MiXCR for clone calling, and kept in-frame beta chains. Each CDR3 protein appears once, grouped with its most common genes and DNA. TCRdb, rather than the study authors, made the V and J calls. Across this sample there are some 200,000 distinct CDR3 sequences, with more than 85% seen only once. The ten largest clonotypes hold less than 0.2% of the sample.

Recombination joined TRBV7-9 with TRBJ1-1; 9 bases in the middle match TRBD1. The clonotype was recovered from a human donor with Susac syndrome. Sequencing was done on a sample of CD8+ T cells from PBMCs. CDR3 loop: CASSRGQGNTEAFF. The nucleotide sequence is given as TGTGCCAGCAGCCGGGGACAGGGGAACACTGAAGCTTTCTTT.